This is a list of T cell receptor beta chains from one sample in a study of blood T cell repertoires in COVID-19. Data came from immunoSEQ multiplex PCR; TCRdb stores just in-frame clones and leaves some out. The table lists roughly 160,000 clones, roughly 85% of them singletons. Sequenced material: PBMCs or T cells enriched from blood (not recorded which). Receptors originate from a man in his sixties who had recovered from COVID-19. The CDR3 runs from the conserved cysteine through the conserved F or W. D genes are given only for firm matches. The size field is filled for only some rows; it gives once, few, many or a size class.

CDR3 DNA: TGTGCCAGCACTGTGGGGCAGAGCGATGGCTACACCTTC
CDR3 protein: CASTVGQSDGYTF
V gene: TRBV7-9
clone size: .
J gene: TRBJ1-2
D gene: .

CDR3 DNA: TGTGCCAGCACCTCTAGCGGGAGCCACGAGCAGTACTTC
CDR3 protein: CASTSSGSHEQYF
V gene: TRBV3-1/TRBV3-2
clone size: few
J gene: TRBJ2-7
D gene: TRBD2

CDR3 DNA: TGTGCCAGCTTACAGATATCTAACTATGGCTACACCTTC
CDR3 protein: CASLQISNYGYTF
V gene: TRBV28
clone size: .
J gene: TRBJ1-2
D gene: .

CDR3 DNA: TGTGCCAGCAGTTTAATCTTAGGGGAGCTGTTTTTT
CDR3 protein: CASSLILGELFF
V gene: TRBV27
clone size: once
J gene: TRBJ2-2
D gene: .

CDR3 DNA: TGTGCCAGCAGCAGAGGGACAGAGAATCAGCCCCAGCATTTT
CDR3 protein: CASSRGTENQPQHF
V gene: TRBV7-2
clone size: .
J gene: TRBJ1-5
D gene: TRBD1

CDR3 DNA: TGTGCCAGCAGTGAAACGCGGGGGGGCTCTGGGGCCAACGTCCTGACTTTC
CDR3 protein: CASSETRGGSGANVLTF
V gene: TRBV2
clone size: .
J gene: TRBJ2-6
D gene: TRBD2

CDR3 DNA: TGTGCCAGCAGTCTTCAGGGGGGTAGGGGGTATGGCTACACCTTC
CDR3 protein: CASSLQGGRGYGYTF
V gene: TRBV6-5
clone size: .
J gene: TRBJ1-2
D gene: TRBD1

CDR3 DNA: TGTGCCAGCCAGGGGCTTTCCTATAATTCACCCCTCCACTTT
CDR3 protein: CASQGLSYNSPLHF
V gene: TRBV11-2
clone size: .
J gene: TRBJ1-6
D gene: .

CDR3 DNA: TGTGCCAGCTCAATGGACAGCTACGAGCAGTACTTC
CDR3 protein: CASSMDSYEQYF
V gene: TRBV18
clone size: .
J gene: TRBJ2-7
D gene: .

CDR3 DNA: TGTGCCAGCAGCCTACAGACAGAAAGGTACGAGCAGTACTTC
CDR3 protein: CASSLQTERYEQYF
V gene: TRBV13
clone size: .
J gene: TRBJ2-7
D gene: .

CDR3 DNA: TGTGCCAGCAGTCTCCGTGTCGGCACTGAAGCTTTCTTT
CDR3 protein: CASSLRVGTEAFF
V gene: TRBV12-3/TRBV12-4
clone size: .
J gene: TRBJ1-1
D gene: .

CDR3 DNA: TGTGCCAGCAGTGAAGCGAGGAATTCACCCCTCCACTTT
CDR3 protein: CASSEARNSPLHF
V gene: TRBV6-1
clone size: .
J gene: TRBJ1-6
D gene: .

CDR3 DNA: TGTGCCAGCAGCTCCACAGGGGAGCAAGAGACCCAGTACTTC
CDR3 protein: CASSSTGEQETQYF
V gene: TRBV5-4
clone size: few
J gene: TRBJ2-5
D gene: TRBD1

CDR3 DNA: TGTGCCAGCAGTTCGCCCACGGATCAGCCCCAGCATTTT
CDR3 protein: CASSSPTDQPQHF
V gene: TRBV28
clone size: .
J gene: TRBJ1-5
D gene: .

CDR3 DNA: TGTGCCAGCAGGACCCGTCCTCAGGGTCCCTACAATGAGCAGTTCTTC
CDR3 protein: CASRTRPQGPYNEQFF
V gene: TRBV13
clone size: .
J gene: TRBJ2-1
D gene: .

CDR3 DNA: TGTGCCAGCAGCTTGGACAGTACTGCCCAAGAGACCCAGTACTTC
CDR3 protein: CASSLDSTAQETQYF
V gene: TRBV7-2
clone size: few
J gene: TRBJ2-5
D gene: .

CDR3 DNA: TGTGCCAGTAGTATAGGGGCACAGGGAGACCAGCCCCAGCATTTT
CDR3 protein: CASSIGAQGDQPQHF
V gene: TRBV19
clone size: .
J gene: TRBJ1-5
D gene: .

CDR3 DNA: TGTGCCAGCAGCTTATCCATCGCCAGGGCCGGGGAGCTGTTTTTT
CDR3 protein: CASSLSIARAGELFF
V gene: TRBV7-2
clone size: .
J gene: TRBJ2-2
D gene: .

CDR3 DNA: TGTGCCAGCAGTTACTCCGGGGAGGGCCAGCCCCAGCATTTT
CDR3 protein: CASSYSGEGQPQHF
V gene: TRBV6-5
clone size: once
J gene: TRBJ1-5
D gene: .

CDR3 DNA: TGTGCCAGCAGTTTAACGTGGCTCTATAATTCACCCCTCCACTTT
CDR3 protein: CASSLTWLYNSPLHF
V gene: TRBV27
clone size: .
J gene: TRBJ1-6
D gene: .

CDR3 DNA: TGTGCCAGCAGCATCGGGACACAAAGCTCCTACAATGAGCAGTTCTTC
CDR3 protein: CASSIGTQSSYNEQFF
V gene: TRBV21-1
clone size: .
J gene: TRBJ2-1
D gene: .

CDR3 DNA: TGTGCCAGCAGTCCGGGGATAGCGGGGGCAGGAGAGCAGTTCTTC
CDR3 protein: CASSPGIAGAGEQFF
V gene: TRBV7-7
clone size: .
J gene: TRBJ2-1
D gene: TRBD2

CDR3 DNA: TGTGCCAGTAGTGTCCTTAGCGGGGGGGCGTATACGCAGTATTTT
CDR3 protein: CASSVLSGGAYTQYF
V gene: TRBV19
clone size: .
J gene: TRBJ2-3
D gene: TRBD2

CDR3 DNA: TGCGCCAGCAGTTATCACCCTACCCCCGAAAAACTGTTTTTT
CDR3 protein: CASSYHPTPEKLFF
V gene: TRBV5-1
clone size: .
J gene: TRBJ1-4
D gene: .

CDR3 DNA: TGTGCCAGCAGCTTAACTGGGGGGAATGCTGGCTACGAGCAGTACTTC
CDR3 protein: CASSLTGGNAGYEQYF
V gene: TRBV7-3
clone size: .
J gene: TRBJ2-7
D gene: .

CDR3 DNA: TGTGCCAGTAGTACCGCTACTCGGGACAGGGGGCTGATTAAGAACACTGAAGCTTTCTTT
CDR3 protein: CASSTATRDRGLIKNTEAFF
V gene: TRBV19
clone size: .
J gene: TRBJ1-1
D gene: TRBD1

CDR3 DNA: TGCAGCGTTGGGAGAGAAACACTAGGCTCCGGCTACACCTTC
CDR3 protein: CSVGRETLGSGYTF
V gene: TRBV29-1
clone size: .
J gene: TRBJ1-2
D gene: .

CDR3 DNA: TGTGCTAGCAGCCGGGGACTAGCGGGACCGAACACCGGGGAGCTGTTTTTT
CDR3 protein: CASSRGLAGPNTGELFF
V gene: TRBV7-7
clone size: .
J gene: TRBJ2-2
D gene: TRBD2

CDR3 DNA: TGTGCCAGCAGCTTAGGAGGGGGCCAAGAGACCCAGTACTTC
CDR3 protein: CASSLGGGQETQYF
V gene: TRBV7-2
clone size: .
J gene: TRBJ2-5
D gene: .

CDR3 DNA: TGTGCCAGCAGCTTGGGGACAGGGTACGAGCAGTACTTC
CDR3 protein: CASSLGTGYEQYF
V gene: TRBV5-6
clone size: .
J gene: TRBJ2-7
D gene: TRBD1

CDR3 DNA: TGTGCCAGCCGGGACAGGGGGAACTACGAGCAGTACTTC
CDR3 protein: CASRDRGNYEQYF
V gene: TRBV2
clone size: .
J gene: TRBJ2-7
D gene: TRBD1

CDR3 DNA: TGTGCCAGCAGCTTAACGGGGCAGGGTGAGGCTGGCTACACCTTC
CDR3 protein: CASSLTGQGEAGYTF
V gene: TRBV7-3
clone size: .
J gene: TRBJ1-2
D gene: .

CDR3 DNA: TGTGCCAGCAGTTACTCGTCCAGGGAAGGCTACACCTTC
CDR3 protein: CASSYSSREGYTF
V gene: TRBV6-5
clone size: .
J gene: TRBJ1-2
D gene: .

CDR3 DNA: TGTGCCAGCAGTTTAGCGCTATGGCCCCAGCATTTT
CDR3 protein: CASSLALWPQHF
V gene: TRBV12-3/TRBV12-4
clone size: .
J gene: TRBJ1-5
D gene: .

CDR3 DNA: TGTGCCAGCAGCCCACCCGTCAGCGTTAGATCTGGAAACACCATATATTTT
CDR3 protein: CASSPPVSVRSGNTIYF
V gene: TRBV4-2
clone size: .
J gene: TRBJ1-3
D gene: .

CDR3 DNA: TGTGCCAGCAGCTTAATTCAGGGGGAATCCCGCGAGCAGTACTTC
CDR3 protein: CASSLIQGESREQYF
V gene: TRBV7-8
clone size: .
J gene: TRBJ2-7
D gene: TRBD1

CDR3 DNA: TGTGCCAGCGGGGAGACAGGGACCGACTATGGCTACACCTTC
CDR3 protein: CASGETGTDYGYTF
V gene: TRBV6-5
clone size: few
J gene: TRBJ1-2
D gene: TRBD1

CDR3 DNA: TGTGCCAGCAGTTCCCAGGGGGGCTATGGCTACACCTTC
CDR3 protein: CASSSQGGYGYTF
V gene: TRBV12-3/TRBV12-4
clone size: few
J gene: TRBJ1-2
D gene: TRBD1

CDR3 DNA: TGTGCCAGTAGAGAGAGTGGCGGGGCACTAACAGATACGCAGTATTTT
CDR3 protein: CASRESGGALTDTQYF
V gene: TRBV19
clone size: .
J gene: TRBJ2-3
D gene: .

CDR3 DNA: TGTGCCAGTAGTATGATGGGAGTGTCCACAGATACGCAGTATTTT
CDR3 protein: CASSMMGVSTDTQYF
V gene: TRBV19
clone size: .
J gene: TRBJ2-3
D gene: .

CDR3 DNA: TGTGCCACCAGTGCCGAGGACAGGGGTACCTACGAGCAGTACTTC
CDR3 protein: CATSAEDRGTYEQYF
V gene: TRBV24-1
clone size: .
J gene: TRBJ2-7
D gene: TRBD1

CDR3 DNA: TGTGCCAGCAGCCCCAGGACAGGGCTAGCCAAAAACATTCAGTACTTC
CDR3 protein: CASSPRTGLAKNIQYF
V gene: TRBV6-2/TRBV6-3
clone size: .
J gene: TRBJ2-4
D gene: TRBD1

CDR3 DNA: TGTGCCAGCAGCTCCGGATCAGGGGTCCCGCAGTATTTT
CDR3 protein: CASSSGSGVPQYF
V gene: TRBV7-2
clone size: once
J gene: TRBJ2-3
D gene: .

CDR3 DNA: TGTGCCACCAGTGATCCCAGGGTTAGCCGGGAGCAGTTCTTC
CDR3 protein: CATSDPRVSREQFF
V gene: TRBV24-1
clone size: few
J gene: TRBJ2-1
D gene: .

CDR3 DNA: TGTGCCAGCAGCTGGACAGCAAACACTGAAGCTTTCTTT
CDR3 protein: CASSWTANTEAFF
V gene: TRBV5-6
clone size: .
J gene: TRBJ1-1
D gene: .

CDR3 DNA: TGTGCCAGCAGACCTAGGGGACAGGGAACAGATACGCAGTATTTT
CDR3 protein: CASRPRGQGTDTQYF
V gene: TRBV3-1/TRBV3-2
clone size: .
J gene: TRBJ2-3
D gene: TRBD1

CDR3 DNA: TGTGCCAGCAGCTTCGGGACTGTGGGCGAGCAGTACTTC
CDR3 protein: CASSFGTVGEQYF
V gene: TRBV5-6
clone size: .
J gene: TRBJ2-7
D gene: .

CDR3 DNA: TGCGCCAGCAGCCCCTCTTTCGGGGACAGTCTCTATAATTCACCCCTCCACTTT
CDR3 protein: CASSPSFGDSLYNSPLHF
V gene: TRBV4-1
clone size: .
J gene: TRBJ1-6
D gene: TRBD1

CDR3 DNA: TGTGCCAGCAGCCGCAATCGGGACTACTCCTACGAGCAGTACTTC
CDR3 protein: CASSRNRDYSYEQYF
V gene: TRBV4-2
clone size: .
J gene: TRBJ2-7
D gene: TRBD2

CDR3 DNA: TGTGCCAGCAGCTCTTCTACCGGTAGCACAGATACGCAGTATTTT
CDR3 protein: CASSSSTGSTDTQYF
V gene: TRBV11-3
clone size: .
J gene: TRBJ2-3
D gene: .

CDR3 DNA: TGTGCCAGCAGCCAAGTAAGGGGGCCTAATTCACCCCTCCACTTT
CDR3 protein: CASSQVRGPNSPLHF
V gene: TRBV27
clone size: few
J gene: TRBJ1-6
D gene: TRBD1

CDR3 DNA: TGTGCCAGCAGCTTGGGGACTAGCACAGATACGCAGTATTTT
CDR3 protein: CASSLGTSTDTQYF
V gene: TRBV5-4
clone size: .
J gene: TRBJ2-3
D gene: .

CDR3 DNA: TGTGCCAGTACCCCTGGGACAGGGTCCGAGCAGTACTTC
CDR3 protein: CASTPGTGSEQYF
V gene: TRBV19
clone size: once
J gene: TRBJ2-7
D gene: TRBD1

CDR3 DNA: TGTGCCACGACAGGGGCGCGCAATCAGCCCCAGCATTTT
CDR3 protein: CATTGARNQPQHF
V gene: TRBV10-3
clone size: .
J gene: TRBJ1-5
D gene: TRBD1

CDR3 DNA: TGTGCCAGCTCAACGGTCGGGGATCAGCCCCAGCATTTT
CDR3 protein: CASSTVGDQPQHF
V gene: TRBV18
clone size: .
J gene: TRBJ1-5
D gene: .